The 3 T cell receptor beta chains listed next were all sequenced from one sample in a study of cytomegalovirus exposure and HLA in healthy donors (TCRdb year 2017). Receptors were amplified or captured by the immunoSEQ multiplex PCR assay. For the multiplex PCR, a mixture combining 60 forward primers for TCR Vbeta segments and 13 reverse primers for TCR Jbeta segments was used. The table was pulled from immuneACCESS by TCRdb, which kept in-frame rearrangements only. Such tables lose some clones; where checked, under half of the loss comes from unresolved V genes, and the rest has no known cause. The sample contains some 110,000 clones, around 83% of them found a single time. Clones ranked in the top ten supply more than 20% of the sample. The sequencing input was PBMCs. These receptors were collected from a man aged 25-40 years in good health and CMV-seropositive.

CDR3 sequence: CASGQDFGAEAFF. CDR3 in DNA: TGTGCCAGCGGACAGGATTTTGGAGCTGAAGCTTTCTTT. The V call is TRBV7-2, the J call TRBJ1-1, with 7 positions matching TRBD1. Trimming at V came to 8 bases and at J to 6 bases, leaving 9 bases not matched to a gene. Germline CDR1 is SGHTA and CDR2 is FQGNSA. The CDR3 has 13 residues.

The genes are TRBV7-9 and TRBJ1-1; D possibly corresponds to TRBD1 (5 bases). V was shortened by 5 bases and J by 4 bases, with 17 bases between the two germline ends. This CDR3 contains 15 residues. Looked up from germline, CDR1 is SEHNR and CDR2 is FQNEAQ (reference sequence). Written as DNA, the CDR3 is TGTGCCAGCAGCCAGAGTTGGGGGGGAGGCACTGAAGCTTTCTTT. Protein: CASSQSWGGGTEAFF.

The J gene is TRBJ2-2, the V gene TRBV10-3, with 7 bases identical to TRBD1. Germline-derived CDR1 and CDR2 are ENHRY and SYGVKD. The V gene end was trimmed by 3 bases and the J gene end by 4 bases; junction bases not matched to a gene: 8. The CDR3 runs 16 residues. The CDR3 loop is CAISDLRQGTTGELFF. As DNA, the CDR3 is TGTGCCATCAGTGACCTTAGACAGGGTACCACCGGGGAGCTGTTTTTT.